The sequence of this T cell receptor (beta chain) was determined in a study of cytomegalovirus exposure and HLA in healthy donors. The wider study: Falling in the Caucasian-associated ancestry cluster were about 82% of under 500 genotyped donors. Study observations and caveats: Exclusion as indistinguishable affected some V segments, including TRBV6-2 and TRBV6-3.

In the PCR, 60 Vbeta and 13 Jbeta primers were used. Authors' processing steps: In a later analysis, the count reached 80 million or so unique TCR beta chains, with 10 million to 14 million shared. Libraries were prepared by immunoSEQ multiplex PCR; TCRdb keeps only in-frame clonotypes and omits some of them. That table is the source of V, J and clone size, and D and trimming were worked out from the DNA. The repertoire table contains about 72,000 clones. A remark on this clone: The antigen remains unidentified.

Those who donated were healthy bone marrow donors. The CDR3 covers 16 residues. Germline loops: CDR1 SEHNR, CDR2 FQNEAQ (reference sequence). Trimming pared 1 base from V and 0 bases from J, leaving 10 bases between. The V and J genes are TRBV7-9 and TRBJ1-3; no definite D call. Sequenced sample: PBMCs. This clonotype was obtained from a woman between 35 and 50 years old in good health and CMV-seropositive. The CDR3 DNA is TGTGCCAGCAGCTTAGTCATGTTGGCCTCTGGAAACACCATATATTTT. Residues: CASSLVMLASGNTIYF.